The present T cell receptor (beta chain) was sequenced within a study of T-cell reconstitution after alpha-beta-depleted transplantation in children. This CDR3 comprises 13 residues. V lost 3 bases and J lost 3, with 9 bases in between. CDR1 is SGHDT, CDR2 YYEEEE, per germline. Regarding this clonotype: Its antigen is currently unknown.

The authors prepared the TCRbeta library with unique molecular identifiers. From the PCR reads, TCRdb called clonotypes with MiXCR, one entry per CDR3 protein. This sample has about 830,000 distinct CDR3 sequences; under 20% occur once, and the top ten carry 5%. General study findings and limits: Some patients owed their high day-60 TCRbeta diversity to surviving recipient T cells and thymic progenitors. Alpha-beta T cells present about two months after transplant were reported to originate from several hundred expanded graft clones. T cells produced anew were the main source of T-cell counts and diversity one year after transplant.

The clonotype was recovered from a male patient younger than 18 who had a stem cell transplant for acute lymphoblastic leukemia, so the T cells may come from the graft donor. Sample: PBMCs, mostly from graft donor cells, taken 360 days after TCRalphabeta/CD19-depleted stem cell transplant. The genes are TRBV5-6 and TRBJ2-5; D uncertain. CDR3 DNA: TGTGCCAGCAGCTCACCCTCCGAAGAGACCCAGTACTTC. Its protein is CASSSPSEETQYF. The full variable domain, rest sourced from reference TRBV5-6 and TRBJ2-5, is DAGVTQSPTHLIKTRGQQVTLRCSPKSGHDTVSWYQQALGQGPQFIFQYYEEEERQRGNFPDRFSGHQFPNYSSELNVNALLLGDSALYLCASSSPSEETQYFGPGTRLLVL.